The following is a T cell receptor beta chain sequence with its context. Its specificity is unknown. The data stem from a study of identical twins. General study points: While abundant cord blood beta clonotypes carried fewer insertions, memory repertoires showed no such pattern. Alpha sequences that were out-of-frame and twin-shared showed an excess of low generation probability.

Unmatched junction bases numbered 10, after V lost 4 bases and J lost 6 bases. CDR1 and CDR2 (germline): SQVTM, ANQGSEA. The length of the CDR3 is 14 residues. Template switching added a universal primer site, and cDNA bore unique molecular identifiers. MiXCR, run by TCRdb on the 5' RACE reads, gives a single entry per CDR3 protein. The data contain around 530,000 distinct CDR3 sequences, 15% of them singletons. These data are also associated with another study on yellow fever vaccine responses in identical twins. That source adds: A vaccine T cell response that seemed partly convergent and partly personalized was reported in twins.

The sequence came from a young woman in good health. The chain has TRBV29-1 and TRBJ1-1; TRBD1 agrees at 8 bases. The specimen was CD4+ T cells sorted from blood. The CDR3: CSVVLRTGSPEAFF. The CDR3 DNA sequence: TGCAGCGTTGTTCTCAGGACAGGGTCCCCTGAAGCTTTCTTT.